These 22 T cell receptor beta chains came from one sample sequenced in a study of blood T cells in healthy people across ages. A second about 6 to 11 cycle PCR used barcoded and J-beta primers. TCRdb reprocessed the 5' RACE reads via MiXCR and lists one record per CDR3 protein. This table holds about 2 million distinct CDR3 sequences, 49% found once. Input material: blood. Receptors were obtained from a woman between 40 and 50 years old in good health.

The chain is built from TRBV11-1 and TRBJ2-5; possibly TRBD1 for D (6 bases). The J call may be in error: the DNA end matches TRBJ2-7 better. CDR3 length: 13 amino acids. CDR1 is SGHAT, CDR2 FQDESV, per germline (reference sequence). CDR3 in amino acids: CASSIVGAHEQYF. Written as DNA, the CDR3 is TGTGCCAGCAGCATCGTGGGGGCCCACGAGCAGTACTTC.

The count of this clonotype is one. This rearrangement joins TRBV7-2 to TRBJ2-1; the D gene is possibly TRBD2 (5 bases). The tail of the sequence fits TRBJ2-7 better, so the J call may be wrong. The CDR3 extends over 16 amino acids. Germline loops: CDR1 SGHTA, CDR2 FQGNSA. The CDR3 DNA reads TGTGCCAGCAGCTTAGTTCGGGGTAGCTCCTACAATGAGCAGTACTTC. Its protein product is CASSLVRGSSYNEQYF.

The CDR3 loop is CASSVALSSYNEQFF. The CDR3 DNA follows: TGCGCCAGCAGCGTGGCTCTTAGCTCCTACAATGAGCAGTTCTTC. The chain recombines TRBV5-1 with TRBJ2-1; D is undetermined. CDR3 length equals 15 residues. Germline CDR1 is SGHRS and CDR2 is YFSETQ. V lost 4 bases, J lost 0 bases, and 11 bases lay in between. The full variable domain, completed using reference TRBV5-1 and TRBJ2-1, is KAGVTQTPRYLIKTRGQQVTLSCSPISGHRSVSWYQQTPGQGLQFLFEYFSETQRNKGNFPGRFSGRQFSNSRSEMNVSTLELGDSALYLCASSVALSSYNEQFFGPGTRLTVL.

The genes are TRBV5-1 and TRBJ2-5; D possibly corresponds to TRBD1 (6 bases). CDR3 size: 15 residues. CDR1 is SGHRS, CDR2 YFSETQ, per germline. V shed 4 bases and J shed 5 bases, with 18 bases lying between them. The CDR3 is CASSPRQGPWETQYF. The CDR3 coding sequence is TGCGCCAGCAGCCCAAGGCAGGGGCCATGGGAGACCCAGTACTTC.

This clonotype was detected once. The chain combines TRBV10-3 with TRBJ1-1, with D hard to call. Trimming left V 2 bases short and J 5 bases short, with 12 bases between. The CDR3 loop spans 14 amino acids. The V gene's germline CDR1 is ENHRY and CDR2 SYGVKD. CDR3 nucleotide sequence: TGTGCCATCAGTGAGAAAGGTGCCGGGACTGAAGCTTTCTTT. Translating it yields CAISEKGAGTEAFF.

This clonotype was detected a few times. A much larger clone differs from this one at a single base, so this may be a read error. This chain links TRBV7-9 with TRBJ2-7, with D unclear. Per the germline V gene, CDR1 is SEHNR and CDR2 is FQNEAQ (reference sequence). CDR3 size: 13 residues. V shed 0 bases and J shed 3 bases, with 6 bases lying between them. CDR3 bases: TGTGCCAGCAGCTTAGCCTGGGACTACGAGCAGTACTTC. This translates into CASSLAWDYEQYF.

The V and J genes are TRBV5-4 and TRBJ2-7, with 9 bases fitting TRBD1. Losses at the gene ends were 4 bases for V and 3 bases for J; bases not matched to a gene: 11. This CDR3 is 16 amino acids long. Germline-derived CDR1 and CDR2 are SGHNT and YYREEE (reference sequence). CDR3 in DNA: TGTGCCAGCAGCCGACCTACCGGGACAGGGAACTACGAGCAGTACTTC. Amino acid sequence: CASSRPTGTGNYEQYF.

There are a few counts of this clonotype. The genes are TRBV20-1 and TRBJ2-4; tentatively, D is TRBD1 or TRBD2 (6 bases each). The CDR3 is 14 amino acids. CDR1 and CDR2 (germline): DFQATT, SNEGSKA (reference sequence). The V end was cut by 6 bases, the J end by 0 bases, with 12 bases between. This CDR3 is CSARGRLAKNIQYF. Here the CDR3 DNA reads TGCAGTGCACGGGGGCGATTAGCCAAAAACATTCAGTACTTC.

The CDR3 is CASSSLQGAEGTEAFF. In nucleotides, the CDR3 is TGTGCCAGCAGTTCCCTACAGGGGGCGGAGGGAACTGAAGCTTTCTTT. The chain carries TRBV6-5 and TRBJ1-1; TRBD1 agrees at 9 bases. Germline V gives CDR1 MNHEY, CDR2 SVGAGI. The CDR3 length is 16 residues. The J segment lost 5 bases and the V segment lost 4 bases, leaving 11 bases of the junction unmatched.

The rearrangement joins TRBV5-6 to TRBJ1-2; D gene uncertain. Germline CDR1 and CDR2: SGHDT and YYEEEE. Between the trimmed V and J ends, which lost 0 bases and 2 bases, there was a span of 11 bases. The CDR3 runs 15 residues. CDR3 in amino acids: CASSLVLEYNYGYTF. CDR3 bases: TGTGCCAGCAGCTTGGTACTTGAATACAACTATGGCTACACCTTC.

This rearrangement joins TRBV7-9 to TRBJ2-1, with unresolved D. V gave up 1 base and J gave up 8 bases, with 9 bases separating them. This CDR3 has 13 residues. CDR1 is SEHNR and CDR2 is FQNEAQ in the germline V gene (reference sequence). The CDR3 protein is CASSLGWVDEQFF. Here the CDR3 DNA reads TGTGCCAGCAGCTTAGGTTGGGTGGATGAGCAGTTCTTC.

J is TRBJ2-1 and V is TRBV12-3 or TRBV12-4, with a possible D match to TRBD2 (6 bases). The V end lost 4 bases, the J end lost 6 bases, and 16 bases lay between the germline ends. CDR3 length: 15 amino acids. DNA for the CDR3: TGTGCCAGCAGTTCCTTCGTGGGGACTCGCAATGAGCAGTTCTTC. Translating it yields CASSSFVGTRNEQFF.

The CDR3 DNA reads as TGTGCCAGCAGTTTAGCAGCGGGGGATAGCACAGATACGCAGTATTTT. Translated: CASSLAAGDSTDTQYF. The rearrangement joins TRBV12-3 or TRBV12-4 to TRBJ2-3, with 8 positions matching TRBD2. The CDR3 covers 16 residues. V shed 0 bases, J shed 0 bases, and the junction held 2 bases outside the gene matches.

The chain recombines TRBV5-1 with TRBJ2-5; D uncertain. Matching the DNA end better, TRBJ2-7 makes the J call doubtful. The CDR3 length is 14 residues. Germline V gives CDR1 SGHRS, CDR2 YFSETQ. In DNA, the CDR3 is TGCGCCAGCAGCTTACGACCCTTAAAGGACGAGCAGTACTTC. Translated: CASSLRPLKDEQYF.

The chain couples TRBV20-1 to TRBJ1-5; TRBD1 aligns across 7 bases. The germline V gene encodes CDR1 DFQATT and CDR2 SNEGSKA (reference sequence). J gave up 2 bases and V 0 bases, and 4 bases lay outside the gene matches. The CDR3 has 15 residues. The CDR3 sequence is CSARETGTGNQPQHF. The DNA for the CDR3 is TGCAGTGCTAGAGAGACCGGGACAGGCAATCAGCCCCAGCATTTT.

This clonotype was counted a few times. The rearrangement joins TRBV4-3 to TRBJ2-3; D may be TRBD2 (5 bases). Germline CDR1 LGHNA, CDR2 YSLEER. The CDR3 spans 18 residues. Trimming removed 0 bases at V and 0 bases at J, with 16 bases between. CDR3 nucleotide sequence: TGCGCCAGCAGCCAAGATGGGGAGCACCCTATTAGCACAGATACGCAGTATTTT. Its translation: CASSQDGEHPISTDTQYF.

The chain is built from TRBV4-3 and TRBJ2-7, with TRBD1 as a possible D gene (6 bases). The germline V gene has CDR1 LGHNA and CDR2 YSLEER. V lost 0 bases, J lost 3 bases, and 12 bases lay in between. The CDR3 is made up of 15 amino acids. The CDR3 sequence: CASSQDWGQDYEQYF. The CDR3 bases are TGCGCCAGCAGCCAAGATTGGGGGCAGGACTACGAGCAGTACTTC.

The V call is TRBV3-1, the J call TRBJ2-3; 7 bases map to TRBD2. CDR3 length equals 16 residues. Trimming took 3 bases from V and 3 from J; bases not matched to a gene: 9. The V gene's germline CDR1 is LGHDT and CDR2 YNNKEL (reference sequence). The CDR3 sequence: CASSHYRTSQTDTQYF. The CDR3 DNA follows: TGTGCCAGCAGCCACTACCGGACTAGTCAAACAGATACGCAGTATTTT.

This clonotype was counted between two and nine times. This chain links TRBV10-2 with TRBJ2-3; 13 bases are a match to TRBD2. The CDR3 runs to 17 residues. Germline CDR1 is WSHSY and CDR2 is SAAADI. Germline trimming cut 0 bases from V and 6 bases from J; bases unmatched to any gene: 6. The CDR3 nucleotides read TGCGCCAGCAGTGAGTCGTTTACTAGCGGGGGGGCTGATACGCAGTATTTT. It is translated as CASSESFTSGGADTQYF.

V and J are TRBV5-1 and TRBJ1-4, with D unclear. Trimming left V 4 bases short and J 4 bases short, with 17 bases between. CDR3 length equals 16 residues. Germline assignment: CDR1 SGHRS and CDR2 YFSETQ. The CDR3 nucleotides read TGCGCCAGCAGCCCCGGACCAGGATTCCTTAATGAAAAACTGTTTTTT. Translation gives CASSPGPGFLNEKLFF. The full variable domain, completed using reference TRBV5-1 and TRBJ1-4, is KAGVTQTPRYLIKTRGQQVTLSCSPISGHRSVSWYQQTPGQGLQFLFEYFSETQRNKGNFPGRFSGRQFSNSRSEMNVSTLELGDSALYLCASSPGPGFLNEKLFFGSGTQLSVL.

The chain combines TRBV12-5 with TRBJ2-3; TRBD2 agrees at 11 bases. The V gene end was trimmed by 5 bases and the J gene end by 6 bases; junction bases not matched to a gene: 13. This CDR3 comprises 17 residues. The V gene's germline CDR1 is LGHNT and CDR2 FRNRAP. The CDR3 spells CASGATLAGDLLDTQYF. The CDR3 nucleotides read TGTGCTAGTGGTGCAACACTAGCGGGGGATCTGTTGGATACGCAGTATTTT.

The chain uses TRBV4-3 and TRBJ2-3, with TRBD2 matching 8 bases. V lost 5 bases, J lost 2 bases, and 9 bases stayed unmatched. The V gene's germline CDR1 is LGHNA and CDR2 YSLEER. The CDR3 is made up of 16 amino acids. The CDR3 coding sequence is TGCGCCAGCAGCAAACGAGCGGGGGAGCCCACAGATACGCAGTATTTT. Translation gives CASSKRAGEPTDTQYF.